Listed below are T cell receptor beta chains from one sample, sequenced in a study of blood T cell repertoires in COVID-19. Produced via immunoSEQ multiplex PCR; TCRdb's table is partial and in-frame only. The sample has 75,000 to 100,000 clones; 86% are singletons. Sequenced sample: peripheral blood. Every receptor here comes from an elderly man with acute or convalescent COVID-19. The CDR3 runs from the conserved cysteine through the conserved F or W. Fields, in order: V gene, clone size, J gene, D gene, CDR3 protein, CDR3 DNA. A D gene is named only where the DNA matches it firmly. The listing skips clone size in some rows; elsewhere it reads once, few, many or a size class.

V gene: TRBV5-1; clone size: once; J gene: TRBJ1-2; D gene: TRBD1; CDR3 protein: CASRNPQQGQGAVYTF; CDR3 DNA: TGCGCCAGCAGAAACCCACAACAGGGACAGGGGGCAGTCTACACCTTC
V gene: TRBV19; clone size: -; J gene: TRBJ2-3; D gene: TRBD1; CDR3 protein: CASSQGQGTDTQYF; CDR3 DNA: TGTGCCAGTAGTCAGGGACAGGGCACAGATACGCAGTATTTT
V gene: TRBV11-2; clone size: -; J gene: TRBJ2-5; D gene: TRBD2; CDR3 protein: CASSLASTSGRKEETQYF; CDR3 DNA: TGTGCCAGCAGCTTAGCCTCCACTAGCGGGAGGAAAGAAGAGACCCAGTACTTC
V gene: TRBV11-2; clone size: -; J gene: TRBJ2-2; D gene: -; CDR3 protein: CASSVTGYNTGELFF; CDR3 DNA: TGTGCCAGCAGCGTAACAGGGTATAACACCGGGGAGCTGTTTTTT
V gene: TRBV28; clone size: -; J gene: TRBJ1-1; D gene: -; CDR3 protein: CASFGQTLGKAFF; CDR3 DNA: TGTGCCAGCTTCGGGCAGACCCTCGGGAAAGCTTTCTTT
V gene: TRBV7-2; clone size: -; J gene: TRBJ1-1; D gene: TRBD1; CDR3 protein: CASSLDRREAFF; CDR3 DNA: TGTGCCAGCAGCTTGGACAGGAGAGAAGCTTTCTTT
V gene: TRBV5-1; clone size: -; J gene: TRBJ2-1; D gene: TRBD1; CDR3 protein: CASSQDRGSYNEQFF; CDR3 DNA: TGCGCCAGCAGCCAGGACAGGGGCTCCTACAATGAGCAGTTCTTC
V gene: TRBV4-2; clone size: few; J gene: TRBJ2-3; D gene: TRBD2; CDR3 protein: CASKPAGGADTQYF; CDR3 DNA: TGTGCCAGCAAACCGGCGGGAGGTGCAGATACGCAGTATTTT
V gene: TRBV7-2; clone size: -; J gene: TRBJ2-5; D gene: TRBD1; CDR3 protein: CASSPSTGGKETQYF; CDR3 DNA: TGTGCCAGCAGCCCCTCGACAGGGGGCAAGGAGACCCAGTACTTC
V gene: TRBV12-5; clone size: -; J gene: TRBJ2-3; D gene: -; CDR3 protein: CASGLGSGPMYGTDTQYF; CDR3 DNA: TGTGCTAGTGGTTTGGGGAGCGGGCCGATGTACGGCACAGATACGCAGTATTTT
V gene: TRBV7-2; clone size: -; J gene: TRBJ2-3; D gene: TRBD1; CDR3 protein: CASTRDRWADTQYF; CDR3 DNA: TGTGCCAGCACACGGGACAGGTGGGCAGATACGCAGTATTTT
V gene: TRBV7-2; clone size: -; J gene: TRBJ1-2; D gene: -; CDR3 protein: CASTSTANYGYTF; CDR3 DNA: TGTGCCAGCACATCGACAGCGAACTATGGCTACACCTTC
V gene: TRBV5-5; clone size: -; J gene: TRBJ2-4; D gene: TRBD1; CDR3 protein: CASSLGQGANIQYF; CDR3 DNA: TGTGCCAGCAGCCTGGGACAGGGGGCCAACATTCAGTACTTC
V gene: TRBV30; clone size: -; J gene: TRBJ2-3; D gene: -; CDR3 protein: CAWGQSTDTQYF; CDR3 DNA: TGTGCCTGGGGACAGAGCACAGATACGCAGTATTTT
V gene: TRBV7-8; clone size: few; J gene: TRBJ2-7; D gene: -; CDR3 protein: CASSLALSTGTLSYEQYF; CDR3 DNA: TGTGCCAGCAGCTTAGCCCTCTCAACAGGTACCCTCTCCTACGAGCAGTACTTC
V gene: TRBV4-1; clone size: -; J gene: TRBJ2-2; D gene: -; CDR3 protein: CASSQEELPGELFF; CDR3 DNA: TGCGCCAGCAGCCAAGAAGAGCTCCCCGGGGAGCTGTTTTTT
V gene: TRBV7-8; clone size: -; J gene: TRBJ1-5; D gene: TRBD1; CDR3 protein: CASSFGTGLGNQPQHF; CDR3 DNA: TGTGCCAGCAGCTTTGGGACAGGGTTGGGAAATCAGCCCCAGCATTTT
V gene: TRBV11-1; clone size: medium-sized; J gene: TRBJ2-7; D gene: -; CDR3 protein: CASSFQGYEQYF; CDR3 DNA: TGTGCCAGCAGCTTCCAGGGCTACGAGCAGTACTTC
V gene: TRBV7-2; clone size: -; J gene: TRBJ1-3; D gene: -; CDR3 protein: CASSAQGLSGNTIYF; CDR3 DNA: TGTGCCAGCAGCGCTCAGGGTTTGTCTGGAAACACCATATATTTT
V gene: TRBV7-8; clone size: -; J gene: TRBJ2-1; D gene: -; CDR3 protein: CASSRSSSYNEQFF; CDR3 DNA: TGTGCCAGCAGCAGATCCAGCTCCTACAATGAGCAGTTCTTC
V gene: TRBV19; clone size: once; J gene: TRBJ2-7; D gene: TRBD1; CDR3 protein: CASSPHGPGGTNEQYF; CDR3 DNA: TGTGCCAGTAGTCCCCATGGCCCAGGGGGTACCAACGAGCAGTACTTC
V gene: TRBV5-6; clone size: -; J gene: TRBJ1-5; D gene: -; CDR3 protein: CASSLLYSNQPQHF; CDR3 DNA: TGTGCCAGCAGCTTATTGTATAGCAATCAGCCCCAGCATTTT
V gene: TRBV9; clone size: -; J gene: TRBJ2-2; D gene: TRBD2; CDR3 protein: CASSGSGMAGELFF; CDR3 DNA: TGTGCCAGCAGCGGTAGCGGGATGGCCGGGGAGCTGTTTTTT
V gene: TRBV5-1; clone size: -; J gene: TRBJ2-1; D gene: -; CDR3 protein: CASSYGSGTYNEQFF; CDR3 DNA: TGCGCCAGCAGCTATGGTAGCGGTACCTACAATGAGCAGTTCTTC
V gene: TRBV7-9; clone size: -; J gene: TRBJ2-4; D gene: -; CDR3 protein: CASSLRSDIQYF; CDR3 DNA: TGTGCCAGCAGCTTACGTAGTGACATTCAGTACTTC
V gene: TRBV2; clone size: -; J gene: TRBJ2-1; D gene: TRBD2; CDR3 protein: CASSVVAGPYNEQFF; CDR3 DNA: TGTGCCAGCAGTGTGGTAGCGGGACCCTACAATGAGCAGTTCTTC
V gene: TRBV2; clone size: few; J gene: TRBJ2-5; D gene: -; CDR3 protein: CASSGGPRTPERKTQYF; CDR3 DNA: TGTGCCAGCAGCGGGGGTCCCCGGACACCCGAGAGGAAGACCCAGTACTTC
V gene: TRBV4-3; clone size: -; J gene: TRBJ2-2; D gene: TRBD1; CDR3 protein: CASSPRWTGAELFF; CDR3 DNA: TGCGCCAGCAGCCCACGGTGGACAGGGGCAGAGCTGTTTTTT
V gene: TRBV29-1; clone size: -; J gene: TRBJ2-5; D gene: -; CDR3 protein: CSAGGTAQETQYF; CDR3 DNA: TGCAGCGCCGGCGGGACAGCTCAAGAGACCCAGTACTTC
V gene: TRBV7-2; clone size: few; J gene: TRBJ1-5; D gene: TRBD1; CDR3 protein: CASSLYLRQGYNNQPQHF; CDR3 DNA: TGTGCCAGCAGCCTTTACCTTAGACAGGGCTACAATAATCAGCCCCAGCATTTT
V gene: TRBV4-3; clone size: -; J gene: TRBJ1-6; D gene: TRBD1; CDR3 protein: CASSQTGQGNSPLHF; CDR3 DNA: TGCGCCAGCAGCCAAACGGGACAGGGGAATTCACCCCTCCACTTT
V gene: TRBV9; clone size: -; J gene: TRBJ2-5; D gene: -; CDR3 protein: CASSPGPQETQYF; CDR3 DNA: TGTGCCAGCTCCCCAGGCCCCCAAGAGACCCAGTACTTC
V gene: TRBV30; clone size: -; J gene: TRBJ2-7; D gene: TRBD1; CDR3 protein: CAWGTGVVHEQYF; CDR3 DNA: TGTGCCTGGGGGACAGGGGTCGTACACGAGCAGTACTTC
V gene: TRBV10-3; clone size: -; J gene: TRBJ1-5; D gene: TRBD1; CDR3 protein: CAISAGQGRNQPQHF; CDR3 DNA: TGTGCCATCAGTGCAGGACAGGGTCGCAATCAGCCCCAGCATTTT
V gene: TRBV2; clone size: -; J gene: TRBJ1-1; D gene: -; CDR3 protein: CASSEALGVGTEAFF; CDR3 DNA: TGTGCCAGCAGTGAAGCCCTCGGGGTAGGCACTGAAGCTTTCTTT
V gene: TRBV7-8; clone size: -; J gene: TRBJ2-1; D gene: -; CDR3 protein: CASSRGPGSSYNEQFF; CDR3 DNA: TGTGCCAGCAGCCGAGGTCCCGGGAGCTCCTACAATGAGCAGTTCTTC
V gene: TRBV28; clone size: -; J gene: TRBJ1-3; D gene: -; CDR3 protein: CASSRGNTIYF; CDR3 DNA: TGTGCCAGCAGCCGGGGAAACACCATATATTTT